The present TCR beta chain was sequenced within a study of siplizumab effects on memory and regulatory T cells. Study observations and caveats: Relative to controls at roughly 26%, mappable alloreactive CD4+ clones exhibited a mean Treg-derived proportion of over 60% with siplizumab.

V was clipped by 9 bases and J by 9 bases, with 17 bases between them. This CDR3 comprises 12 residues. Looked up from germline, CDR1 is SNHLY and CDR2 is FYNNEI. TCRdb's table, derived via immunoSEQ multiplex PCR, lists solely in-frame clones and lacks some. The profile shows 85,000 to 130,000 clones, more than 85% of them singletons. As concerns this clone: Its antigen is not known.

The clonotype originates from a human donor in good health. Some clones in this sample may be carry-over from other donors' samples. Sequences were obtained from CD4+ T cells sorted from blood. The chain links TRBV2 to TRBJ1-2; D uncertain. CDR3 region: CASRQPEGRYTF. The CDR3 nucleotides read TGTGCCAGTCGGCAGCCTGAGGGCCGCTACACCTTC.